A selection of T cell receptor beta chains follows, all from one sample in a study of OX40 agonist ivuxolimab in advanced cancers. TCRdb's table, derived via immunoSEQ multiplex PCR, lists solely in-frame clones and lacks some. Here the sample spans approximately 74,000 clones, approximately 80% being singletons. This material consisted of CD4+ or CD8+ T cells sorted from blood, taken in a trial of the OX40 agonist ivuxolimab. All receptors derive from an adult with an advanced solid tumor such as melanoma, head and neck, liver or kidney cancer. Each CDR3 is given with its conserved first and last residue.

v_gene: TRBV5-4
j_gene: TRBJ2-3
CDR3aa: CASSLRTGSTDTQYF

v_gene: TRBV6-5
j_gene: TRBJ1-1
CDR3aa: CASSEDRGGTEAFF

v_gene: TRBV19
j_gene: TRBJ2-2
CDR3aa: CASRRDILYTGELFF

v_gene: TRBV19
j_gene: TRBJ1-5
CDR3aa: CASSRTRDGLYNQPQHF

v_gene: TRBV6-1
j_gene: TRBJ2-7
CDR3aa: CASSWGGGQYF

v_gene: TRBV6-1
j_gene: TRBJ2-5
CDR3aa: CASSETITGRETQYF

v_gene: TRBV2
j_gene: TRBJ2-5
CDR3aa: CASSGGGGGETQYF

v_gene: TRBV11-2
j_gene: TRBJ2-2
CDR3aa: CASTLELANTGELFF

v_gene: TRBV7-2
j_gene: TRBJ1-5
CDR3aa: CASSLGGANQPQHF

v_gene: TRBV1
j_gene: TRBJ2-5
CDR3aa: CTSSLRHRAGETQYF

v_gene: TRBV18
j_gene: TRBJ2-1
CDR3aa: CASSPPLAGGWNEQFF

v_gene: TRBV21-1
j_gene: TRBJ2-2
CDR3aa: CASSKTGRRNTGELFF

v_gene: TRBV7-8
j_gene: TRBJ2-1
CDR3aa: CASSSGGGAALSYNEQFF

v_gene: TRBV6-5
j_gene: TRBJ2-5
CDR3aa: CASSYSSAIQETQYF

v_gene: TRBV6-4
j_gene: TRBJ1-1
CDR3aa: CASSVTVGGGNTEAFF

v_gene: TRBV11-3
j_gene: TRBJ2-3
CDR3aa: CASSPGTGEADTQYF

v_gene: TRBV6-1
j_gene: TRBJ2-2
CDR3aa: CASSALAGGPGELFF

v_gene: TRBV20-1
j_gene: TRBJ2-5
CDR3aa: CSARERGPQYF

v_gene: TRBV5-1
j_gene: TRBJ1-2
CDR3aa: CASSLAGTGAEGYTF

v_gene: TRBV2
j_gene: TRBJ2-5
CDR3aa: CASSVTGGLETQYF

v_gene: TRBV28
j_gene: TRBJ2-4
CDR3aa: CASSSPGDRANIQYF

v_gene: TRBV2
j_gene: TRBJ2-7
CDR3aa: CASRPGWDRTYEQYF

v_gene: TRBV5-4
j_gene: TRBJ2-1
CDR3aa: CASSWTGGTSQEQFF

v_gene: TRBV5-1
j_gene: TRBJ1-2
CDR3aa: CASSFDSQTNYGYTF

v_gene: TRBV7-3
j_gene: TRBJ1-6
CDR3aa: CASSSGGGRYNSPLHF

v_gene: TRBV28
j_gene: TRBJ2-7
CDR3aa: CASSLVKAEQYF

v_gene: TRBV7-9
j_gene: TRBJ2-4
CDR3aa: CASSLVGANIQYF

v_gene: TRBV5-5
j_gene: TRBJ1-5
CDR3aa: CASKSGTEGNQPQHF

v_gene: TRBV2
j_gene: TRBJ2-4
CDR3aa: CASSSDRGYIQYF

v_gene: TRBV19
j_gene: TRBJ1-5
CDR3aa: CASSIDGGSLKPQHF

v_gene: TRBV7-8
j_gene: TRBJ2-1
CDR3aa: CASRRGEKDEQFF

v_gene: TRBV6-4
j_gene: TRBJ2-3
CDR3aa: CASTLTGAGVGADTQYF

v_gene: TRBV2
j_gene: TRBJ1-2
CDR3aa: CASSEDGNYGYTF

v_gene: TRBV7-9
j_gene: TRBJ1-3
CDR3aa: CASSHSPTGTVVNTIYF

v_gene: TRBV7-8
j_gene: TRBJ2-1
CDR3aa: CASSSPRARGSYNEQFF

v_gene: TRBV19
j_gene: TRBJ1-2
CDR3aa: CASSSGQGANGYTF

v_gene: TRBV30
j_gene: TRBJ2-1
CDR3aa: CAWSQGLAGLTGNEQFF

v_gene: TRBV2
j_gene: TRBJ2-3
CDR3aa: CASSEAAITDTQYF

v_gene: TRBV6-5
j_gene: TRBJ2-3
CDR3aa: CASSIQGAYTQYF

v_gene: TRBV2
j_gene: TRBJ1-2
CDR3aa: CATQSLRDYGYTF

v_gene: TRBV10-2
j_gene: TRBJ2-3
CDR3aa: CASLSGRQTDTQYF

v_gene: TRBV29-1
j_gene: TRBJ2-2
CDR3aa: CSVEGRVAGGTGELFF

v_gene: TRBV6-1
j_gene: TRBJ1-3
CDR3aa: CASSEAGERVNTIYF

v_gene: TRBV4-1
j_gene: TRBJ1-2
CDR3aa: CASSQDRGPGGGGYTF

v_gene: TRBV28
j_gene: TRBJ1-3
CDR3aa: CASSRFPGRNSGNTIYF

v_gene: TRBV5-1
j_gene: TRBJ2-7
CDR3aa: CASSSERRGYEQYF

v_gene: TRBV18
j_gene: TRBJ1-1
CDR3aa: CASSSTGLGPNTEAFF